Listed here are 26 T cell receptor beta chains from one sample, sequenced in a study of cytomegalovirus exposure and HLA in healthy donors. The PCR was carried out with 60 Vbeta primers and 13 Jbeta primers. The repertoire was sequenced with immunoSEQ multiplex PCR; TCRdb's copy has only in-frame clones and lacks some. The sample contains roughly 120,000 clones, about three quarters of which appear only once. Input material: PBMCs. These TCRs come from a man aged 45 to 65 in good health and CMV-seronegative.

Only a few counts were recorded for this clone. The genes are TRBV7-8 and TRBJ2-3; D unresolved. From germline, CDR1 is SGHVS and CDR2 FQNEAQ. This CDR3 is built from 14 residues. V shed 5 bases and J shed 1 base, with 10 bases lying between them. CDR3 region: CASSLLAGTDTQYF. CDR3 sequence (DNA): TGTGCCAGCAGCCTACTTGCCGGCACAGATACGCAGTATTTT.

This clone was counted a few times. The gene calls are TRBV9 and TRBJ1-2, with a weak D call TRBD1 (6 bases). The CDR3 has 17 amino acids. The V and J ends lost 3 bases and 0 bases respectively, with 18 bases between them. The germline V gene encodes CDR1 SGDLS and CDR2 YYNGEE. The CDR3 reads CASSAGSRGFANYGYTF. Written as DNA, the CDR3 is TGTGCCAGCAGCGCCGGGTCTAGGGGGTTTGCTAACTATGGCTACACCTTC.

V usage is TRBV30 and J usage is TRBJ1-5, with 11 bases fitting TRBD1. V shed 5 bases, J shed 7 bases, and the junction held 4 bases outside the gene matches. Germline values: CDR1 GTSNPN, CDR2 SVGIG (reference sequence). The CDR3 length is 13 residues. The CDR3 DNA follows: TGTGCCTGGGGGACAGGGGGAGGCCAGCCCCAGCATTTT. Encoded protein: CAWGTGGGQPQHF.

The chain recombines TRBV5-1 with TRBJ1-2, with 7 bases aligning to TRBD1. Germline CDR1 and CDR2: SGHRS and YFSETQ. This CDR3 spans 15 amino acids. The V segment lost 4 bases and the J segment 4 bases; nucleotides outside the gene matches: 10. CDR3 amino acids: CASSGGTALGYGYTF. The CDR3 DNA is TGCGCCAGCAGCGGAGGGACAGCCCTGGGCTATGGCTACACCTTC.

This clone was seen more than once but under ten times. The rearrangement uses TRBV7-3 and TRBJ1-2; TRBD1 might be the D (5 bases). Germline V CDR1 and CDR2: SGHTA, FQGTGA. This CDR3 region has 14 residues. Trimming took 8 bases from V and 3 from J, leaving 16 bases between them. The chain's CDR3 is CASSTTPGDYGYTF. CDR3 bases: TGTGCCAGCTCGACTACCCCGGGGGACTATGGCTACACCTTC.

This chain uses TRBV14 with TRBJ1-2; weak D call: TRBD1 (5 bases). The CDR3 covers 14 residues. The germline V gene encodes CDR1 SGHDN and CDR2 FVKESK. The V end was cut by 4 bases, the J end by 4 bases, with 13 bases between. For the CDR3, the DNA is TGTGCCAGCAGCCCCCTCGAGGGACTCTATGGCTACACCTTC. The encoded protein is CASSPLEGLYGYTF.

J is TRBJ2-7 and V is TRBV19, with D perhaps TRBD2 (5 bases). The CDR3 is made up of 14 amino acids. Trimming stripped 6 bases from V and 4 bases from J, with 16 bases between. Germline V gene data show CDR1 as LNHDA and CDR2 as SQIVND (reference sequence). CDR3 region: CASRNPDEGYEQYF. CDR3 nucleotides: TGTGCCAGTAGGAACCCGGATGAGGGTTACGAGCAGTACTTC.

The chain recombines TRBV5-4 with TRBJ1-6; D gene uncertain. Trimming removed 0 bases from V and 7 bases from J, with 11 bases in between. Germline CDR1 SGHNT, CDR2 YYREEE (reference sequence). This CDR3 spans 15 amino acids. CDR3 sequence reads: CASSLAGSENSPLHF. Written as DNA, the CDR3 is TGTGCCAGCAGCTTGGCCGGGTCAGAAAATTCACCCCTCCACTTT.

The genes are TRBV6-5 and TRBJ2-3; D perhaps matches TRBD2 (7 bases). The germline V gene encodes CDR1 MNHEY and CDR2 SVGAGI. Between the trimmed V and J ends, which lost 2 bases and 3 bases, there was a span of 12 bases. This CDR3 region has 15 residues. CDR3 protein: CASSYGGGLTDTQYF. DNA for the CDR3: TGTGCCAGCAGTTACGGGGGGGGCCTGACAGATACGCAGTATTTT.

The chain uses TRBV11-2 and TRBJ1-2; a possible D gene is TRBD1 (5 bases). Germline V gives CDR1 SGHAT, CDR2 FQNNGV. Between the trimmed V and J ends, which lost 2 bases and 4 bases, there was a span of 14 bases. There are 15 residues in the CDR3. This CDR3 reads CASSLSRGTVYGYTF. CDR3 DNA: TGTGCCAGCAGCTTAAGTAGGGGCACCGTCTATGGCTACACCTTC.

This clone showed up just once. The chain recombines TRBV10-1 with TRBJ2-6, with 8 nucleotides matching TRBD1. The CDR3 sequence is 19 residues long. V shed 8 bases, J shed 0 bases, and the junction held 15 bases outside the gene matches. Germline lookup yields CDR1 WNHNN and CDR2 SYGVQD (reference sequence). Written as DNA, the CDR3 is TGCGCCAGCGGGGGGAACAGGGGGTTCGGGAGCTCTGGGGCCAACGTCCTGACTTTC. As protein: CASGGNRGFGSSGANVLTF.

V gene TRBV6-5 combines with J gene TRBJ1-1; 8 nucleotides match TRBD1. The CDR3 sequence is 14 residues long. Germline CDR1 reads MNHEY; CDR2 reads SVGAGI. V was pared by 2 bases and J by 8 bases, with 7 bases of the junction left unmatched. The CDR3 is CASSYRTGLLEAFF. In nucleotides, the CDR3 is TGTGCCAGCAGTTACCGGACAGGGTTACTCGAAGCTTTCTTT.

The chain couples TRBV5-4 to TRBJ1-4, with D tentatively TRBD1 (5 bases). Trimming pared 0 bases from V and 2 bases from J, leaving 14 bases between. The CDR3 contains 17 residues. Germline CDR1 and CDR2: SGHNT and YYREEE (reference sequence). The CDR3 DNA is TGTGCCAGCAGCTTGGGGACACAACCCTCCACTAATGAAAAACTGTTTTTT. This encodes CASSLGTQPSTNEKLFF.

CDR3 sequence (DNA): TGTGCCAGCAGCGTAGCAGGGGATACGCAGTATTTT. It codes for CASSVAGDTQYF. The V gene is TRBV9, the J gene TRBJ2-3; tentatively, D is TRBD1 (5 bases). Germline values: CDR1 SGDLS, CDR2 YYNGEE. There are 12 residues in the CDR3. V gave up 0 bases and J gave up 6 bases, with 5 bases separating them.

The V gene is TRBV2, the J gene TRBJ2-4, with 7 bases identical to TRBD2. Unmatched junction bases numbered 8, after V lost 1 base and J lost 8 bases. This CDR3 is built from 15 residues. Germline values: CDR1 SNHLY, CDR2 FYNNEI. The CDR3 sequence is CASSEDLPRGDIQYF. CDR3 in DNA: TGTGCCAGCAGTGAAGACCTCCCCCGGGGGGACATTCAGTACTTC.

J is TRBJ2-3 and V is TRBV19; D might be TRBD2 (5 bases). V dropped 0 bases and J dropped 6 bases, with 10 bases sitting between them. Germline V gene sequence: CDR1 LNHDA, CDR2 SQIVND (reference sequence). The CDR3 spans 14 residues. The CDR3 loop is CASSIEDSADTQYF. The CDR3 DNA reads as TGTGCCAGTAGTATAGAGGATAGCGCGGATACGCAGTATTTT.

This clone appeared once. The rearrangement joins TRBV5-1 to TRBJ1-4; 9 bases fit TRBD1. The junction had 4 bases not matched to a gene; V was cut back by 5 bases and J by 8 bases. The CDR3 sequence is 13 residues long. From germline, CDR1 is SGHRS and CDR2 YFSETQ. CDR3: CASRGQGFEKLFF. The CDR3 nucleotides are TGCGCCAGCAGGGGACAGGGTTTCGAAAAACTGTTTTTT.

The chain combines TRBV27 with TRBJ2-7; weak D call: TRBD1 (6 bases). CDR1 and CDR2 (germline): MNHEY, SMNVEV (reference sequence). V lost 3 bases to trimming and J lost 1 base, with 10 bases between them. The CDR3 totals 14 residues. CDR3 nucleotide sequence: TGTGCCAGCAGTTTGGGAGACAGGTCCTACGAGCAGTACGTC. Encoded protein: CASSLGDRSYEQYV.

The rearrangement uses TRBV28 and TRBJ1-4, with TRBD1 matching 8 bases. The V segment lost 4 bases and the J segment 4 bases; nucleotides outside the gene matches: 11. From germline, CDR1 is MDHEN and CDR2 SYDVKM. CDR3 length: 17 residues. The CDR3 DNA follows: TGTGCCAGCAGTTCGACAGGGGCCCTAGAACATAATGAAAAACTGTTTTTT. The encoded protein is CASSSTGALEHNEKLFF.

The rearrangement links TRBV7-9 to TRBJ2-7, with 12 bases lining up with TRBD2. Germline trimming cut 3 bases from V and 3 bases from J; bases unmatched to any gene: 3. The CDR3 runs 15 residues. Germline CDR1 and CDR2: SEHNR and FQNEAQ (reference sequence). The CDR3 sequence: CASSFPTSGGYEQYF. Written as DNA, the CDR3 is TGTGCCAGCAGCTTTCCGACTAGCGGGGGCTACGAGCAGTACTTC.

The J gene is TRBJ2-1, the V gene TRBV11-3, with 10 nucleotides matching TRBD2. V shed 6 bases, J shed 4 bases, and the junction held 6 bases outside the gene matches. The CDR3 has 15 residues. Per the germline V gene, CDR1 is SGHNT and CDR2 is YENEEA. CDR3 DNA: TGTGCCAGCAGTCCAAGCGGGGGGGCATACAATGAGCAGTTCTTC. Encoded protein: CASSPSGGAYNEQFF. Combining the CDR3 with reference TRBV11-3 and TRBJ2-1 gives the whole variable domain EAGVVQSPRYKIIEKKQPVAFWCNPISGHNTLYWYLQNLGQGPELLIRYENEEAVDDSQLPKDRFSAERLKGVDSTLKIQPAELGDSAVYLCASSPSGGAYNEQFFGPGTRLTVL.

V usage is TRBV4-3 and J usage is TRBJ2-7; maybe TRBD1 (5 bases). Germline V gene sequence: CDR1 LGHNA, CDR2 YSLEER. Trimming cost V 0 bases and J 3 bases, with 12 bases left between them. CDR3 length equals 15 residues. In nucleotides, the CDR3 is TGCGCCAGCAGCCAAGAATGGCAGGGATACTACGAGCAGTACTTC. As protein: CASSQEWQGYYEQYF.

The chain has TRBV6-5 and TRBJ1-2; D gene uncertain. This CDR3 spans 15 amino acids. Germline V gene data show CDR1 as MNHEY and CDR2 as SVGAGI. Trimming removed 6 bases from V and 9 bases from J, with 23 bases in between. In DNA form, the CDR3 reads TGTGCCAGCAGGCTACCCGGGCGCGGGCTGGAGAGCTACACCTTC. Translated, it gives CASRLPGRGLESYTF.

The V gene is TRBV10-3, the J gene TRBJ2-3; TRBD2 matches at 8 bases. Germline CDR1 ENHRY, CDR2 SYGVKD. CDR3 length equals 14 residues. Losses at the gene ends were 6 bases for V and 3 bases for J; bases not matched to a gene: 5. Here the CDR3 DNA reads TGTGCCATCAGAAGCGAGCGGGGGACAGATACGCAGTATTTT. Its protein is CAIRSERGTDTQYF.

This chain uses TRBV29-1 with TRBJ1-1, with D maybe TRBD1 (5 bases). This CDR3 region has 13 residues. From germline, CDR1 is SQVTM and CDR2 ANQGSEA. The V end was cut by 3 bases, the J end by 11 bases, with 19 bases between. The CDR3 DNA is TGCAGCGTTGATCGTTTCCTTACGGGGGATGCTTTCTTT. Translating gives CSVDRFLTGDAFF.

The chain combines TRBV2 with TRBJ1-1, with 8 bases that match TRBD1. In germline, CDR1 is SNHLY, CDR2 FYNNEI. The length of the CDR3 is 13 residues. V was clipped by 3 bases and J by 6 bases; unmatched bases: 3. CDR3 nucleotides: TGTGCCAGCAGTGAGGAACAGGGGGCTGAAGCTTTCTTT. As protein: CASSEEQGAEAFF.